This T cell receptor (beta chain) was retrieved from a study of shared clonotypes between healthy human individuals. The wider study: Researchers assigned three CD4 naive, three CD4 memory, two CD8 naive and one CD8 memory plate to each donor.

Concerning this clone: Its matching antigen is unknown. At the DNA level, this CDR3 is encoded by other sequences in the same sample as well.

The CDR3 loop spans 11 amino acids. Looked up from germline, CDR1 is SGHNT and CDR2 is YYREEE (reference sequence). Trimming stripped 4 bases from V and 8 bases from J, with 9 bases between. Genomic DNA per cell subset filled all wells of several immunoSEQ plates. TCRdb keeps only in-frame clones here, not all; method: immunoSEQ multiplex PCR. This repertoire shows 1.5 million to 2.5 million clones, about 95% found once; its top ten account for more than 0.95%. Study observations and caveats: Depth of sequencing was expected to influence donor clonotype sharing. Even with large depth, rarefaction showed that sorted-subset sequencing was incomplete.

Terminally differentiated effector memory CD45RA+ cells were left out of the naive CD8 fraction, which was CD45RO-negative and positively selected for CCR7. This receptor was taken from a man younger than 35 in good health. Sequencing used naive CD8+ T cells sorted from blood. The V gene is TRBV5-4, the J gene TRBJ1-2; D possibly corresponds to TRBD1 (5 bases). CDR3 amino acids: CASSLGVGYTF. The CDR3 region has the DNA TGTGCCAGCAGCCTGGGGGTCGGCTACACCTTC. The whole variable domain, filled in from reference TRBV5-4 and TRBJ1-2, reads ETGVTQSPTHLIKTRGQQVTLRCSSQSGHNTVSWYQQALGQGPQFIFQYYREEENGRGNFPPRFSGLQFPNYSSELNVNALELDDSALYLCASSLGVGYTFGSGTRLTVV.